This TCR beta chain came from a study of T cell responses to AZD1222 COVID-19 vaccine. Study-level findings and limits: Donors skewed white British and female; clonal diversity was possibly underestimated. Epitopes outside B.1.351 and B.1.1.7 mutated regions reportedly drew nearly half of spike TCRs. Vaccine-associated CD4 TCRs spanned spike, dominant at 160-218 and 743-854.

The germline V gene encodes CDR1 MDHEN and CDR2 SYDVKM. Trimming removed 6 bases from V and 7 bases from J, with 10 bases in between. This CDR3 contains 12 residues. Data came from immunoSEQ multiplex PCR; TCRdb stores just in-frame clones and leaves some out. Seen here are some 120,000 clones, 85% to 95% observed once, and the top ten hold about 3%. Of note for this clone: Its antigen is not identified.

The chain recombines TRBV28 with TRBJ1-5, with D possibly matching TRBD1 (6 bases). The sequence was collected from an adult in good health. Sample: peripheral blood, taken on day 0 of AZD1222 vaccination. CDR3 DNA: TGTGCCAGCAGACCCGGACAGCAGCCCCAGCATTTT. As protein: CASRPGQQPQHF.